This entry concerns a single TCR beta chain. As originally analysed: Amplification from reference gene primers served as the basis for estimated nucleated cell counts. Assay used: immunoSEQ multiplex PCR; TCRdb lists only in-frame clones, some missing. D and trimming were read from the DNA, whereas the V and J calls and clone size are those reported in that table. The profile shows under 95,000 clones, about 85% of them singletons. Germline lookup yields CDR1 GTSNPN and CDR2 SVGIG (reference sequence). CDR3 length equals 13 residues. The data belong to a study of blood T cell repertoires in COVID-19. Study-wide background: Samples came from the United States, Italy and Spain, spanning acute and convalescent COVID-19. PBMCs, B-cell-depleted T cells, or T cells were the source of the cDNA or gDNA that made up the material.

Followed longitudinally, the Seattle patients had been enrolled during active infection. Material: peripheral blood. The receptor comes from a woman aged 80 or over with COVID-19, enrolled during active disease. The chain recombines TRBV30 with TRBJ2-7; weak D call: TRBD1 (6 bases). As DNA, the CDR3 is TGTGCTTTGGCCCATCTCAGGGGAGCCGAGCAGTACTTC. It translates to CALAHLRGAEQYF.